The 20 T cell receptor beta chains below were found in one sample sequenced in a study of blood T cell repertoires in COVID-19. Generated by immunoSEQ multiplex PCR, the TCRdb table keeps only in-frame clones and is missing some. The sample holds approximately 280,000 clones, around 90% seen once. Sequenced input: PBMCs or T cells enriched from blood (not recorded which). These receptors originate from a woman aged 18-35 years with acute COVID-19.

The chain uses TRBV5-1 and TRBJ2-7; TRBD2 might be the D (6 bases). Germline CDR1 reads SGHRS; CDR2 reads YFSETQ. V lost 4 bases and J lost 6, with 23 bases in between. The length of the CDR3 is 16 residues. The chain's CDR3 is CASSQRWGEISSEQYF. CDR3 nucleotides: TGCGCCAGCAGCCAACGATGGGGGGAGATTTCTTCCGAGCAGTACTTC.

The chain links TRBV27 to TRBJ2-7, with TRBD2 matching over 7 bases. The CDR3 is 15 residues long. With 4 bases clipped from V and 3 bases from J, the junction kept 9 bases outside the gene matches. The germline V gene has CDR1 MNHEY and CDR2 SMNVEV (reference sequence). CDR3 protein: CASSSPRELGYEQYF. The CDR3 bases are TGTGCCAGCAGTTCACCGCGGGAGCTTGGCTACGAGCAGTACTTC.

The genes are TRBV19 and TRBJ2-1; D is ambiguous. Trimming removed 4 bases from V and 8 bases from J, with 6 bases in between. The CDR3 runs to 11 residues. Germline-derived CDR1 and CDR2 are LNHDA and SQIVND (reference sequence). DNA of the CDR3: TGTGCCAGTAGTAGTTTCGATGAGCAGTTCTTC. It translates to CASSSFDEQFF. Full variable domain (outside the CDR3, taken from reference TRBV19 and TRBJ2-1): DGGITQSPKYLFRKEGQNVTLSCEQNLNHDAMYWYRQDPGQGLRLIYYSQIVNDFQKGDIAEGYSVSREKKESFPLTVTSAQKNPTAFYLCASSSFDEQFFGPGTRLTVL.

This sequence joins TRBV5-1 and TRBJ2-3; a possible D gene is TRBD2 (6 bases). Germline CDR1 and CDR2: SGHRS and YFSETQ. This CDR3 has 17 amino acids. V was clipped by 0 bases and J by 2 bases, with 16 bases between them. CDR3: CASSLAGGAALTDTQYF. CDR3 nucleotides: TGCGCCAGCAGCTTGGCAGGAGGGGCAGCCCTCACAGATACGCAGTATTTT.

The chain uses TRBV10-3 and TRBJ2-5; maybe TRBD1 (7 bases). This CDR3 contains 15 residues. The V end was cut by 8 bases, the J end by 3 bases, with 19 bases between. Germline loops: CDR1 ENHRY, CDR2 SYGVKD. The CDR3 here is CAIGSRSRGEETQYF. CDR3 DNA sequence: TGTGCCATCGGCAGTCGTTCCAGGGGGGAAGAGACCCAGTACTTC.

The rearrangement links TRBV6-2 or TRBV6-3 to TRBJ2-7; D is unresolved. This CDR3 is built from 12 residues. CDR1 and CDR2 (germline): MNHEY, SVGEGT. The V and J ends lost 2 bases and 6 bases respectively, with 8 bases between them. In DNA form, the CDR3 reads TGTGCCAGCAGTTACATTGAGGTCGAGCAGTACTTC. This sequence encodes CASSYIEVEQYF.

The rearrangement uses TRBV18 and TRBJ1-5; the D gene is possibly TRBD1 (6 bases). Germline CDR1 reads KGHSH; CDR2 reads LQKENI. V gave up 1 base and J gave up 7 bases, with 14 bases separating them. The CDR3 is 15 amino acids. CDR3 amino acids: CASSPRDIGGQPQHF. In DNA form, the CDR3 reads TGTGCCAGCTCACCACGGGATATTGGGGGCCAGCCCCAGCATTTT.

The rearrangement uses TRBV29-1 and TRBJ2-3, with a weak D call TRBD1 (6 bases). Germline CDR1 SQVTM, CDR2 ANQGSEA. Deletions cut 4 bases from V and 4 bases from J, with 15 bases between. This CDR3 spans 14 amino acids. CDR3 sequence reads: CSVVPGVVADTQYF. For the CDR3, the DNA is TGCAGCGTTGTGCCAGGGGTTGTCGCAGATACGCAGTATTTT.

This clone was detected only a few times. The gene calls are TRBV5-1 and TRBJ2-1; D may be TRBD2 (6 bases). Trimming removed 2 bases from V and 2 bases from J, with 8 bases in between. The CDR3 covers 14 residues. Germline V gene data show CDR1 as SGHRS and CDR2 as YFSETQ. CDR3 region: CASSFGGTYNEQFF. In nucleotides, the CDR3 is TGCGCCAGCAGCTTTGGGGGGACCTACAATGAGCAGTTCTTC.

The chain carries TRBV10-3 and TRBJ1-6; a possible D gene is TRBD1 (5 bases). The V end lost 6 bases, the J end lost 8 bases, and 20 bases lay between the germline ends. Germline-derived CDR1 and CDR2 are ENHRY and SYGVKD. The CDR3 has 16 residues. CDR3 coding DNA: TGTGCCATCAGCCCAATGGGGGGATACGGGGATTCACCCCTCCACTTT. Translating it yields CAISPMGGYGDSPLHF.

The V gene is TRBV19, the J gene TRBJ2-6; 11 bases are a match to TRBD2. V lost 3 bases, J lost 2 bases, and 6 bases stayed unmatched. The CDR3 loop spans 18 amino acids. Germline CDR1 is LNHDA and CDR2 is SQIVND (reference sequence). DNA for the CDR3: TGTGCCAGTAGTATTCTAGCGGGAGGACCACCTGGGGCCAACGTCCTGACTTTC. This translates into CASSILAGGPPGANVLTF.

This clone came up once. The rearrangement joins TRBV18 to TRBJ2-1; 9 bases align to TRBD2. The CDR3 covers 15 residues. Germline-derived CDR1 and CDR2 are KGHSH and LQKENI. Trimming at V came to 6 bases and at J to 2 bases, leaving 5 bases not matched to a gene. The CDR3 DNA reads as TGTGCCAGCTCCCGCGGGAGGGCCACCTACAATGAGCAGTTCTTC. It is translated as CASSRGRATYNEQFF.

The chain is built from TRBV9 and TRBJ2-1; 7 nucleotides match TRBD1. V dropped 4 bases and J dropped 6; count of bases not matched to a gene: 7. Per the germline V gene, CDR1 is SGDLS and CDR2 is YYNGEE. CDR3 length: 14 residues. The CDR3 DNA reads as TGTGCCAGCAGCCTTATGACAGGGACCAATGAGCAGTTCTTC. Translating it yields CASSLMTGTNEQFF.

The rearrangement links TRBV28 to TRBJ1-1; maybe TRBD1 (6 bases). Trimming took off 7 bases at V and 0 bases at J, with 12 bases between the two ends. The germline V gene has CDR1 MDHEN and CDR2 SYDVKM. CDR3 length: 14 amino acids. The chain's CDR3 is CASKGQTMNTEAFF. The CDR3 DNA sequence: TGTGCCAGCAAGGGACAAACCATGAACACTGAAGCTTTCTTT.

The chain recombines TRBV28 with TRBJ1-1; D remains ambiguous. CDR1 MDHEN and CDR2 SYDVKM come from the germline V gene. Trimming stripped 4 bases from V and 8 bases from J, with 8 bases between. The CDR3 covers 11 residues. CDR3 sequence reads: CASSYITEAFF. The CDR3 DNA reads as TGTGCCAGCAGTTATATAACAGAAGCTTTCTTT. The whole variable domain, remainder taken from reference TRBV28 and TRBJ1-1, is DVKVTQSSRYLVKRTGEKVFLECVQDMDHENMFWYRQDPGLGLRLIYFSYDVKMKEKGDIPEGYSVSREKKERFSLILESASTNQTSMYLCASSYITEAFFGQGTRLTVV.

The chain employs TRBV29-1 and TRBJ1-2, with D perhaps TRBD1 (5 bases). The CDR3 contains 12 residues. The germline V gene has CDR1 SQVTM and CDR2 ANQGSEA. The CDR3 region has the DNA TGCGTTGGTGAGGTACAGGCCCATGGCTACACCTTC. This encodes CVGEVQAHGYTF.

This chain connects TRBV5-1 to TRBJ2-7; tentative D call: TRBD1 (6 bases). This CDR3 spans 13 amino acids. V was pared by 5 bases and J by 4 bases, with 13 bases between. From germline, CDR1 is SGHRS and CDR2 YFSETQ. The chain's CDR3 is CASSTGQSYEQYF. In DNA, the CDR3 is TGCGCCAGCAGTACCGGACAGAGTTACGAGCAGTACTTC.

This chain joins TRBV30 and TRBJ2-1; D is unresolved. Germline CDR1 GTSNPN, CDR2 SVGIG (reference sequence). Trimming took off 2 bases at V and 8 bases at J, with 10 bases between the two ends. There are 12 residues in the CDR3. This chain's CDR3 is CAWSPHNDEQFF. DNA for the CDR3: TGTGCCTGGAGTCCACATAACGATGAGCAGTTCTTC.

This clone has a single count. This chain links TRBV7-2 with TRBJ1-1; D uncertain. The CDR3 length is 14 residues. The germline CDR1 and CDR2 sequences are SGHTA and FQGNSA. V was trimmed by 3 bases and J by 1 base, leaving 9 bases between them. The CDR3 region has the DNA TGTGCCAGCAGCTTTGCCGGGTGGAACACTGAAGCTTTCTTT. This translates into CASSFAGWNTEAFF.

The chain joins TRBV27 to TRBJ2-7, with TRBD1 matching over 9 bases. The CDR3 is made up of 14 amino acids. In germline, CDR1 is MNHEY, CDR2 SMNVEV (reference sequence). V trimming: 6 bases; J trimming: 2 bases; junction bases outside the gene matches: 5. In DNA form, the CDR3 reads TGTGCCAGCAGGGACAGGGGAAAAACCTACGAGCAGTACTTC. As protein: CASRDRGKTYEQYF.